This TCR beta chain was captured by sequencing in a study of shared clonotypes between healthy human individuals. Across the whole study: CD8 memory received one plate per donor, CD8 naive two, CD4 memory three and CD4 naive three.

For each subset, genomic DNA was distributed in equal portions over several immunoSEQ plates. Data came from immunoSEQ multiplex PCR; TCRdb stores just in-frame clones and leaves some out. The sample holds about 360,000 clones, about 70% seen once. Every contributor of samples was a Caucasian grown-up residing in Nashville, Tennessee. In this sample, this clone turned up a few times. Its antigen is not known. V was pared by 4 bases and J by 5 bases, with 14 bases of the junction left unmatched. Germline assignment: CDR1 SGHAT and CDR2 FQNNGV. The CDR3 covers 17 residues. Broader study findings: Larger estimated richness was generally recorded for naive subsets relative to memory subsets.

This receptor was identified in a man aged 30-40 years in good health. The J gene is TRBJ2-5, the V gene TRBV11-2; TRBD2 matches at 9 bases. Material for sequencing was memory CD4+ T cells sorted from blood. Subset defined: CD45RA-negative fraction. The CDR3 nucleotides are TGTGCCAGCAGCTCGACGATACTAGCGGCGGGGGGGGAGACCCAGTACTTC. Translating it yields CASSSTILAAGGETQYF.